Below, 22 T cell receptor beta chains from the same sample are listed, as sequenced in a study of chemoradiotherapy in HPV16-positive cancers. Profiled with immunoSEQ multiplex PCR; TCRdb holds only in-frame clones, not every one. The top ten hold roughly 4.3% of the sample, which has roughly 25,000 clones, about 88% seen once. The input for sequencing was blood, taken from a patient who underwent chemoradiotherapy. The source of these receptors is a human donor with HPV-associated anogenital cancer.

V gene TRBV21-1 combines with J gene TRBJ2-6. TRBV21-1 represents a pseudogene. The CDR3 has 13 amino acids. Here the CDR3 reads CASRGTGANVLTF. The CDR3 DNA reads as TGTGCCAGCAGGGGGACTGGGGCCAACGTCCTGACTTTC.

V is TRBV6-5 and J is TRBJ2-7; D could derive from TRBD1 or TRBD2 (5 bases each). Germline CDR1 is MNHEY and CDR2 is SVGAGI. This CDR3 is built from 15 residues. The ends were cut back, 0 bases at V and 1 base at J, with 10 bases in the middle. DNA for the CDR3: TGTGCCAGCAGTTACTCTCGGGACCCTTCCTACGAGCAGTACTTC. Translating gives CASSYSRDPSYEQYF.

The chain joins TRBV11-2 to TRBJ2-1; 14 bases are shared with TRBD2. From germline, CDR1 is SGHAT and CDR2 FQNNGV. Unmatched junction bases numbered 11, after V lost 2 bases and J lost 5 bases. This CDR3 spans 19 amino acids. The CDR3 region has the DNA TGTGCCAGCAGCTTATTGTCCCCGGGACTAGCGGGAGTGCACAATGAGCAGTTCTTC. Protein: CASSLLSPGLAGVHNEQFF.

The V call is TRBV11-1, the J call TRBJ2-7, with D unclear. The CDR3 is 11 residues long. Trimming left V 6 bases short and J 10 bases short, with 13 bases between. CDR1 is SGHAT, CDR2 FQDESV, per germline (reference sequence). The CDR3 region is CASSFQAEQYF. DNA for the CDR3: TGTGCCAGCAGTTTTCAGGCGGAACAGTACTTC.

The J gene is TRBJ1-3, the V gene TRBV2; no firm D call. Germline loops: CDR1 SNHLY, CDR2 FYNNEI. CDR3 length equals 18 residues. V was clipped by 0 bases and J by 0 bases, with 15 bases between them. The CDR3 protein is CASSEALSPLLSGNTIYF. The CDR3 coding sequence is TGTGCCAGCAGTGAAGCGCTGAGCCCGCTACTCTCTGGAAACACCATATATTTT.

The chain carries TRBV9 and TRBJ1-3; 9 bases agree with TRBD1. CDR3 length: 17 residues. CDR1 is SGDLS and CDR2 is YYNGEE in the germline V gene. V lost 1 base to trimming and J lost 0 bases; unmatched junction nucleotides: 5. DNA of the CDR3: TGTGCCAGCAGCGTAATGGGACAGGGACTCTCTGGAAACACCATATATTTT. Translated: CASSVMGQGLSGNTIYF.

This chain links TRBV7-8 with TRBJ2-6; 9 nucleotides match TRBD1. The CDR3 consists of 17 residues. The germline V gene has CDR1 SGHVS and CDR2 FQNEAQ. Unmatched junction bases numbered 7, after V lost 5 bases and J lost 2 bases. CDR3 in amino acids: CASSLSGTGTGANVLTF. The DNA of the CDR3 is TGTGCCAGCAGCCTATCCGGGACAGGGACTGGGGCCAACGTCCTGACTTTC.

The chain uses TRBV10-3 and TRBJ1-2, with unresolved D. CDR3 size: 14 residues. Deletions cut 0 bases from V and 0 bases from J, with 5 bases between. Germline lookup yields CDR1 ENHRY and CDR2 SYGVKD. CDR3 loop: CAISESQANYGYTF. CDR3 sequence (DNA): TGTGCCATCAGTGAGTCTCAGGCTAACTATGGCTACACCTTC.

The J gene is TRBJ2-1, the V gene TRBV7-6; TRBD1 matches at 10 bases. The CDR3 covers 16 residues. The V segment lost 2 bases and the J segment 3 bases; nucleotides outside the gene matches: 4. Per germline, CDR1 SGHVS and CDR2 FNYEAQ. The CDR3 region has the DNA TGTGCCAGCAGCTTAACGGGACAGGGGCTCTACAATGAGCAGTTCTTC. Protein: CASSLTGQGLYNEQFF.

V and J are TRBV30 and TRBJ2-3; D ambiguous. The germline V gene encodes CDR1 GTSNPN and CDR2 SVGIG (reference sequence). The CDR3 is 13 amino acids. The V end lost 0 bases, the J end lost 5 bases, and 9 bases lay between the germline ends. The CDR3: CAWSVLVKDTQYF. In DNA form, the CDR3 reads TGTGCCTGGAGTGTATTGGTTAAAGATACGCAGTATTTT. The variable domain in full, completed from reference TRBV30 and TRBJ2-3, reads SQTIHQWPATLVQPVGSPLSLECTVEGTSNPNLYWYRQAAGRGLQLLFYSVGIGQISSEVPQNLSASRPQDRQFILSSKKLLLSDSGFYLCAWSVLVKDTQYFGPGTRLTVL.

Points on this clone: At one end, the junction sequence differs from germline, possibly due to a read error. The chain links TRBV5-1 to TRBJ1-5, with D possibly being TRBD1 (5 bases). The germline V gene encodes CDR1 SGHRS and CDR2 YFSETQ. CDR3 length: 15 residues. This CDR3 reads CASSLDTGGNQPQHF. DNA for the CDR3: TGCGCCAGCAGTTTGGACACCGGAGGCAATCAGCCCCAGCATTTT.

The rearrangement uses TRBV29-1 and TRBJ2-3; D not resolved. The length of the CDR3 is 14 residues. Germline V gene sequence: CDR1 SQVTM, CDR2 ANQGSEA. V gave up 5 bases and J gave up 4 bases, with 16 bases separating them. DNA of the CDR3: TGCAGCGTTCTGAACAGCCTGGAGTCAGATACGCAGTATTTT. Translation: CSVLNSLESDTQYF.

The J gene is TRBJ1-1, the V gene TRBV6-5; D possibly corresponds to TRBD1 (6 bases). Trimming pared 5 bases from V and 5 bases from J, leaving 9 bases between. This CDR3 is built from 12 residues. Germline V CDR1 and CDR2: MNHEY, SVGAGI. The CDR3 here is CASSTGLTEAFF. CDR3 DNA sequence: TGTGCCAGCAGTACAGGGTTAACTGAAGCTTTCTTT.

The rearrangement uses TRBV10-3 and TRBJ1-4; possible D gene TRBD1, 6 bases. CDR3 length equals 14 residues. The germline CDR1 and CDR2 sequences are ENHRY and SYGVKD. Trimming removed 6 bases from V and 8 bases from J, with 16 bases in between. CDR3 sequence (DNA): TGTGCCATCAGGAAGGGGGGCGCCGAGGAAAAACTGTTTTTT. This gives the protein CAIRKGGAEEKLFF.

The chain employs TRBV6-5 and TRBJ1-4; D call uncertain. The length of the CDR3 is 16 residues. V lost 0 bases, J lost 3 bases, and 11 bases lay in between. Per germline, CDR1 MNHEY and CDR2 SVGAGI. CDR3 protein: CASSYSTGSPNEKLFF. The DNA for the CDR3 is TGTGCCAGCAGTTACTCGACGGGTAGTCCTAATGAAAAACTGTTTTTT.

The sample holds a few counts of this clone. This CDR3 reads CSARSEETQYF. CDR3 bases: TGCAGTGCTCGATCGGAAGAGACCCAGTACTTC. The chain is built from TRBV20-1 and TRBJ2-5; D is undetermined. V lost 5 bases and J 3 bases, leaving 7 bases between the germline ends. The germline V gene encodes CDR1 DFQATT and CDR2 SNEGSKA (reference sequence). There are 11 residues in the CDR3.

This clone was picked up one time. V gene TRBV30 combines with J gene TRBJ2-3; D is unresolved. CDR1 and CDR2 from the germline V gene are GTSNPN and SVGIG (reference sequence). The CDR3 has 17 residues. Trimming cost V 2 bases and J 0 bases, with 18 bases left between them. CDR3 DNA sequence: TGTGCCTGGAGTCCACTCCTGGGTCAGCCTAGCACAGATACGCAGTATTTT. Encoded protein: CAWSPLLGQPSTDTQYF.

The chain links TRBV7-6 to TRBJ1-2, with D unresolved. The CDR3 loop spans 13 amino acids. Germline loops: CDR1 SGHVS, CDR2 FNYEAQ. Trimming pared 1 base from V and 2 bases from J, leaving 5 bases between. The CDR3 nucleotides are TGTGCCAGCAGCTTAGGGGGAAACTATGGCTACACCTTC. It encodes CASSLGGNYGYTF.

The V gene is TRBV30, the J gene TRBJ2-2, with TRBD2 matching over 7 bases. V shed 0 bases and J 2 bases; nucleotides not matched to a gene: 6. Germline V gene data show CDR1 as GTSNPN and CDR2 as SVGIG (reference sequence). The CDR3 covers 16 residues. CDR3 residues: CAWSVRGGANTGELFF. The CDR3 nucleotides are TGTGCCTGGAGTGTACGGGGAGGGGCAAACACCGGGGAGCTGTTTTTT.

The V and J genes are TRBV5-1 and TRBJ2-7; the match to TRBD1 covers 10 bases. Per the germline V gene, CDR1 is SGHRS and CDR2 is YFSETQ. The CDR3 runs to 15 residues. J lost 0 bases, V lost 4 bases, and 4 bases had no gene match. This CDR3 reads CASSPGTGVSYEQYF. The CDR3 coding sequence is TGCGCCAGCAGCCCCGGGACAGGGGTCTCCTACGAGCAGTACTTC.

The chain recombines TRBV19 with TRBJ1-5, with 9 bases that match TRBD1. The germline V gene encodes CDR1 LNHDA and CDR2 SQIVND (reference sequence). The ends lost 7 bases at V and 7 bases at J; junction bases unmatched: 11. This CDR3 has 15 amino acids. The CDR3 DNA reads TGTGCCAGTACCGTACAGGGGGCTAACCTACAGCCCCAGCATTTT. As protein: CASTVQGANLQPQHF.

The rearrangement uses TRBV9 and TRBJ1-2; tentative D call: TRBD1 (6 bases). Trimming pared 0 bases from V and 4 bases from J, leaving 16 bases between. Germline CDR1 and CDR2: SGDLS and YYNGEE. The length of the CDR3 is 16 residues. CDR3 in amino acids: CASSVDPMTGSYGYTF. The CDR3 DNA follows: TGTGCCAGCAGCGTAGACCCGATGACAGGTTCCTATGGCTACACCTTC.